This TCR beta chain was documented in a study of blood T cell repertoires in COVID-19. Study-level background: Collection of acute and convalescent COVID-19 samples took place in the United States, Italy and Spain. T cells, B-cell-depleted T cells, or PBMCs supplied cDNA or gDNA.

The CDR3 runs 13 residues. Germline lookup yields CDR1 LNHDA and CDR2 SQIVND (reference sequence). V lost 7 bases to trimming and J lost 0 bases, with 7 bases between them. Per the study methods: Scientists estimated how many nucleated cells there were by amplifying reference gene primers. This table comes from immunoSEQ multiplex PCR, and its TCRdb copy is limited to in-frame clones, with some not included. That table is the source of V, J and clone size, and D and trimming were worked out from the DNA. The sample shows roughly 70,000 clones, 80% to 85% of them seen only once. The specimen sequenced was peripheral blood. V and J are TRBV19 and TRBJ2-4; D is uncertain. The TCR originated in a human donor in a cohort sampled during active COVID-19. CDR3 in amino acids: CASTQLAKNIQYF. The DNA of the CDR3 is TGTGCCAGTACCCAACTAGCCAAAAACATTCAGTACTTC. Together with reference TRBV19 and TRBJ2-4, the CDR3 gives the full variable domain: DGGITQSPKYLFRKEGQNVTLSCEQNLNHDAMYWYRQDPGQGLRLIYYSQIVNDFQKGDIAEGYSVSREKKESFPLTVTSAQKNPTAFYLCASTQLAKNIQYFGAGTRLSVL.